The rows below give T cell receptor beta chains drawn from one sample of a study of tumor-infiltrating lymphocytes in oesophageal squamous cell carcinoma. MiXCR, run by TCRdb on the PCR reads, gives a single entry per CDR3 protein. The profile shows about 13,000 distinct CDR3 sequences, about 54% of them singletons. The material sequenced was esophageal tumor tissue. Receptors were obtained from a male donor with esophageal squamous cell carcinoma. The CDR3 runs from the conserved cysteine through the conserved F or W. The D gene is left open where the match is weak. Part of the rows lack a size; the others show once, few, many or a class for expanded clones.

DNA,CDR3,J,size,D,V
TGTGCCAGCAGCTCCCGACTAGCGGGAGGGCCCTCTCAAGAGACCCAGTACTTC,CASSSRLAGGPSQETQYF,TRBJ2-5,-,TRBD2,TRBV7-2
TGTGCCAGCAGTGAGAAACAAAACTATGGCTACACCTTC,CASSEKQNYGYTF,TRBJ1-2,-,-,TRBV2
TGTGCCAGCAGAACCCAAATGGGGCCTGGAACCCTCCACTTT,CASRTQMGPGTLHF,TRBJ1-6,many,-,TRBV5-4
TGCGCCAGCAGCTTGGCGAACACCGGGGAGCTGTTTTTT,CASSLANTGELFF,TRBJ2-2,many,-,TRBV5-1
TGTGCCAGCAGTCTGCGGGATTCCTATCAGCCCCAGCATTTT,CASSLRDSYQPQHF,TRBJ1-5,few,-,TRBV28
TGTGCCAGCAGTACCACGGCCTCGGAGCAGTACTTC,CASSTTASEQYF,TRBJ2-7,-,-,TRBV28
TGTGCCAGCAGCTTAGGCGGGTGGTCAGATACGCAGTATTTT,CASSLGGWSDTQYF,TRBJ2-3,medium-sized,-,TRBV7-6
TGTGCCAGCAGTTTCTTGGGAACGACGGTGCTGGCCAACGTCCTGACTTTC,CASSFLGTTVLANVLTF,TRBJ2-6,-,-,TRBV12-3/TRBV12-4
TGTGCCAGCAGTTTCGGCTCAGGGCAGTCCTACGAGCAGTTCTTC,CASSFGSGQSYEQFF,TRBJ2-1,-,-,TRBV12-3/TRBV12-4
TGTGCCAGCAGTTTGGGCGGGACTAGCACAGATACGCAGTATTTT,CASSLGGTSTDTQYF,TRBJ2-3,-,-,TRBV27
TGCGCCAGCAGTCTAGCGGGAGCTCGAGGTGATGAGCAGTTCTTC,CASSLAGARGDEQFF,TRBJ2-1,-,TRBD2,TRBV10-1
TGTGCCAGCAGTATCCCTCCTGCTAGCGGGAGAGCCGATGAGCAGTTCTTC,CASSIPPASGRADEQFF,TRBJ2-1,-,TRBD2,TRBV28
TGTGCCAGCAGCTCTTACTTAGGCGAGCAGTACTTC,CASSSYLGEQYF,TRBJ2-7,-,-,TRBV7-2
TGTGCCAGCAGTGCAATGATAATTTATAGCTCCTATAATTCACCCCTCCACTTC,CASSAMIIYSSYNSPLHF,TRBJ2-5,-,-,TRBV6-5
TGTGCCAGCAGCCTGGACTTCTCCTACGAGCAGTACTTC,CASSLDFSYEQYF,TRBJ2-7,-,-,TRBV11-1
TGTGCCAGCAGTTACTCTCGGGGGAGTGGGAAGGAAAAACTGTTTTTT,CASSYSRGSGKEKLFF,TRBJ1-4,many,-,TRBV6-6
TGTGCCAGCAGCTTAAGCCTAGCGGGGTTGGGAGAGACCCAGTACTTC,CASSLSLAGLGETQYF,TRBJ2-5,-,TRBD2,TRBV11-2